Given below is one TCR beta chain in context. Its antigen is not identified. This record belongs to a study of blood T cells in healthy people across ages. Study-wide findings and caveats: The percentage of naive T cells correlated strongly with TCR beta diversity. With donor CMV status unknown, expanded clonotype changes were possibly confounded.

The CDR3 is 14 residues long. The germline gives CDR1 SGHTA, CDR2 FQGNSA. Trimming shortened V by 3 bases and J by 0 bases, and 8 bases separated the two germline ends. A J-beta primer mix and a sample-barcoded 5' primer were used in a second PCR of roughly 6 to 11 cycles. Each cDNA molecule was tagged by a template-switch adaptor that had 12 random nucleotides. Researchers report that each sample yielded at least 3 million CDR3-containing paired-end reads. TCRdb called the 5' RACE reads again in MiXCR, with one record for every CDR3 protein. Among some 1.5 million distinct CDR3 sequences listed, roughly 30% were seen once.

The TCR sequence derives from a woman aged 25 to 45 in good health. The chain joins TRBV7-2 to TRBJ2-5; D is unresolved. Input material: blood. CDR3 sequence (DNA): TGTGCCAGCAGCTTCCTCTCGTACCAAGAGACCCAGTACTTC. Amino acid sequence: CASSFLSYQETQYF.